A single T cell receptor beta chain is shown here with its context. Its matching antigen is unknown. The sample is drawn from a study of chemoradiotherapy in HPV16-positive cancers. Repeated repertoire sampling spanned the course of chemoradiotherapy. Method: immunoSEQ multiplex PCR; TCRdb's copy keeps in-frame clones and lacks some. This sample has 6,000 to 9,000 clones, with more than 60% found just once. The study's findings and limits: Non-HPV-specific T cells did not expand in tumors during treatment, whereas candidate HPV-specific clones and E7-related motifs did.

This receptor was taken from a human donor with HPV-associated anogenital cancer. The biological material was taken from a patient who underwent chemoradiotherapy.

CDR3: CASSLAQETQYF. In DNA form, the CDR3 reads TGCGCCAGCAGCTTGGCCCAGGAGACCCAGTACTTC. V gene TRBV5-1 combines with J gene TRBJ2-5, with D hard to call. V lost 0 bases to trimming and J lost 5 bases, with 5 bases between them. Germline CDR1 and CDR2: SGHRS and YFSETQ. The CDR3 has 12 residues.